The 27 T cell receptor beta chains in this list originate from one sample, sequenced in a study of cytomegalovirus exposure and HLA in healthy donors. This PCR relied on a set of 60 Vbeta primers and 13 Jbeta primers. Data came from immunoSEQ multiplex PCR; TCRdb stores just in-frame clones and leaves some out. The data hold roughly 150,000 clones, with roughly 80% observed a single time. The specimen sequenced was PBMCs. These receptors came from a man aged 30-40 years in good health and CMV-seronegative.

The chain couples TRBV4-1 to TRBJ2-7, with D uncertain. The CDR3 runs 13 residues. Trimming shortened V by 1 base and J by 3 bases, and 7 bases separated the two germline ends. Germline CDR1 MGHRA, CDR2 YSYEKL. Here the CDR3 reads CASSQGPDYEQYF. The CDR3 region has the DNA TGCGCCAGCAGCCAAGGGCCTGACTACGAGCAGTACTTC.

The CDR3 nucleotides read TGTGCCAGCAGTGAAGGGCGGGGGAGCTCCTACGAGCAGTACTTC. This translates into CASSEGRGSSYEQYF. The rearrangement links TRBV2 to TRBJ2-7; 7 bases agree with TRBD2. Losses at the gene ends were 1 base for V and 0 bases for J; bases not matched to a gene: 3. Germline V gene data show CDR1 as SNHLY and CDR2 as FYNNEI. The CDR3 is made up of 15 amino acids.

This clone was observed a few times. V and J are TRBV5-1 and TRBJ2-7; 14 positions match TRBD2. The CDR3 is 20 amino acids. Germline V CDR1 and CDR2: SGHRS, YFSETQ. V lost 4 bases and J lost 2; bases outside the gene matches: 17. The CDR3: CASSRRGTSGSWGNTYEQYF. The CDR3 coding sequence is TGCGCCAGCAGCAGGAGAGGGACTAGCGGGAGCTGGGGCAATACCTACGAGCAGTACTTC.

The chain is built from TRBV27 and TRBJ2-7; 12 bases fit TRBD1. This CDR3 region has 16 residues. Germline-derived CDR1 and CDR2 are MNHEY and SMNVEV (reference sequence). V trimming: 5 bases; J trimming: 1 base; junction bases outside the gene matches: 6. In nucleotides, the CDR3 is TGTGCCAGCAGTCCCAGGGACAGGGGGCTTTCCTACGAGCAGTACTTC. It codes for CASSPRDRGLSYEQYF.

The DNA for the CDR3 is TGTGCCTGGAGTGAGGGGCAGCAATACAATGAGCAGTTCTTC. It is translated as CAWSEGQQYNEQFF. The V and J genes are TRBV30 and TRBJ2-1; D possibly corresponds to TRBD1 (5 bases). V lost 1 base and J lost 4, with 11 bases in between. Germline lookup yields CDR1 GTSNPN and CDR2 SVGIG (reference sequence). The length of the CDR3 is 14 residues.

The chain couples TRBV9 to TRBJ2-2; TRBD2 is a possible D gene (5 bases). Trimming took off 0 bases at V and 6 bases at J, with 9 bases between the two ends. CDR3 length equals 14 residues. The germline CDR1 and CDR2 sequences are SGDLS and YYNGEE. The CDR3 protein is CASSVGGSAGELFF. In DNA, the CDR3 is TGTGCCAGCAGCGTAGGGGGTAGCGCCGGGGAGCTGTTTTTT. Variable domain in full (rest from reference TRBV9 and TRBJ2-2): DSGVTQTPKHLITATGQRVTLRCSPRSGDLSVYWYQQSLDQGLQFLIQYYNGEERAKGNILERFSAQQFPDLHSELNLSSLELGDSALYFCASSVGGSAGELFFGEGSRLTVL.

In this sample, this clone turned up once. V gene TRBV14 combines with J gene TRBJ1-3; TRBD1 might be the D (6 bases). V lost 4 bases, J lost 7 bases, and 17 bases lay in between. The CDR3 covers 15 residues. From germline, CDR1 is SGHDN and CDR2 FVKESK. CDR3 sequence: CASSRLQGEGNTIYF. The CDR3 DNA is TGTGCCAGCAGCCGTCTACAGGGTGAAGGGAACACCATATATTTT.

The V gene is TRBV2, the J gene TRBJ2-4; D is possibly TRBD1 (6 bases). From germline, CDR1 is SNHLY and CDR2 FYNNEI. The V end lost 8 bases, the J end lost 0 bases, and 17 bases lay between the germline ends. The CDR3 consists of 16 residues. CDR3 nucleotides: TGTGCCAGCGGGGGCCGAATTTCTATAGCCAAAAACATTCAGTACTTC. This encodes CASGGRISIAKNIQYF.

The chain has TRBV7-9 and TRBJ2-7, with D possibly matching TRBD2 (6 bases). Per germline, CDR1 SEHNR and CDR2 FQNEAQ (reference sequence). The CDR3 is 14 amino acids. The V end was cut by 1 base, the J end by 3 bases, with 10 bases between. The CDR3 DNA follows: TGTGCCAGCAGCTTAGACGGGAGTGACTACGAGCAGTACTTC. This gives the protein CASSLDGSDYEQYF.

The V and J genes are TRBV5-6 and TRBJ2-7, with a weak D call TRBD2 (6 bases). The germline V gene has CDR1 SGHDT and CDR2 YYEEEE. The CDR3 sequence is 12 residues long. The V gene lost 7 bases and the J gene lost 4 bases, with 12 bases spanning the gap. The CDR3 region has the DNA TGTGCCAGCGCACTGGCGGGGTACGAGCAGTACTTC. Its translation: CASALAGYEQYF.

The CDR3 bases are TGTGCCAGCAGATCCACTAGCGGGAGCACAGATACGCAGTATTTT. It is translated as CASRSTSGSTDTQYF. The rearrangement joins TRBV11-3 to TRBJ2-3; 9 bases map to TRBD2. Trimming removed 6 bases from V and 0 bases from J; junction bases left unmatched: 4. CDR1 SGHNT and CDR2 YENEEA come from the germline V gene. This CDR3 spans 15 amino acids. Full variable domain (remainder filled in from reference TRBV11-3 and TRBJ2-3): EAGVVQSPRYKIIEKKQPVAFWCNPISGHNTLYWYLQNLGQGPELLIRYENEEAVDDSQLPKDRFSAERLKGVDSTLKIQPAELGDSAVYLCASRSTSGSTDTQYFGPGTRLTVL.

The chain uses TRBV5-4 and TRBJ2-7; perhaps TRBD1 as D (5 bases). There are 15 residues in the CDR3. The ends were cut back, 0 bases at V and 2 bases at J, with 12 bases in the middle. The germline CDR1 and CDR2 sequences are SGHNT and YYREEE (reference sequence). This chain's CDR3 is CASSLVSGSPYEQYF. CDR3 nucleotide sequence: TGTGCCAGCAGCTTGGTGTCAGGGTCCCCCTACGAGCAGTACTTC.

The chain has TRBV15 and TRBJ2-7; possibly TRBD2 for D (6 bases). There are 13 residues in the CDR3. Germline values: CDR1 LNHNV, CDR2 YYDKDF (reference sequence). The V end was cut by 2 bases, the J end by 10 bases, with 15 bases between. The CDR3 loop reads CATSRSLKGLQYF. The DNA of the CDR3 is TGTGCCACCAGCAGAAGTCTCAAGGGACTCCAGTACTTC.

In this sample, this clone turned up a few times. The chain combines TRBV27 with TRBJ2-7; TRBD2 matches 11 bases. V lost 7 bases and J lost 5; bases outside the gene matches: 4. Germline CDR1 reads MNHEY; CDR2 reads SMNVEV (reference sequence). The CDR3 has 13 amino acids. The CDR3 DNA follows: TGTGCCAGCAAACTAGCGGGAGCCCACGAGCAGTACTTC. Its protein product is CASKLAGAHEQYF.

The chain couples TRBV19 to TRBJ1-1; D not certain. This CDR3 has 12 residues. V shed 7 bases and J shed 2 bases, with 8 bases lying between them. The germline gives CDR1 LNHDA, CDR2 SQIVND (reference sequence). The chain's CDR3 is CASNSPNTEAFF. The CDR3, as DNA: TGTGCCAGTAACTCACCTAACACTGAAGCTTTCTTT.

This clone was recorded once. CDR3 residues: CASSFEVASGIGETQYF. In nucleotides, the CDR3 is TGTGCCAGCAGCTTCGAGGTGGCTAGCGGGATCGGCGAGACCCAGTACTTC. V and J are TRBV5-4 and TRBJ2-5; 9 bases are shared with TRBD2. V lost 2 bases, J lost 5 bases, and 13 bases stayed unmatched. Germline CDR1 and CDR2: SGHNT and YYREEE (reference sequence). CDR3 length equals 17 residues.

CDR3 protein: CASSPGTSYGHEQFF. CDR3 sequence (DNA): TGTGCCAGCAGCCCAGGGACTAGCTATGGGCATGAGCAGTTCTTC. The chain links TRBV11-1 to TRBJ2-1, with 9 bases fitting TRBD2. Trimming removed 5 bases from V and 8 bases from J; junction bases left unmatched: 10. Germline V CDR1 and CDR2: SGHAT, FQDESV (reference sequence). This CDR3 is built from 15 residues.

The chain couples TRBV7-8 to TRBJ2-7; 8 bases are a match to TRBD2. The trim removed 5 bases at V and 2 bases at J, leaving 5 bases unmatched. The germline gives CDR1 SGHVS, CDR2 FQNEAQ. The CDR3 contains 14 residues. Here the CDR3 DNA reads TGTGCCAGCAGCGCCGGGACTAGAACCTACGAGCAGTACTTC. It specifies CASSAGTRTYEQYF.

The CDR3: CASSHRGYDTEAFF. The CDR3 DNA follows: TGCGCCAGCAGCCATCGGGGTTACGACACTGAAGCTTTCTTT. The V gene is TRBV4-1, the J gene TRBJ1-1, with D uncertain. There are 14 residues in the CDR3. CDR1 is MGHRA, CDR2 YSYEKL, per germline. V lost 3 bases to trimming and J lost 3 bases, with 11 bases between them.

The CDR3 spells CASTLFNEQFF. The CDR3 DNA reads as TGCGCCAGCACTCTTTTCAATGAGCAGTTCTTC. The chain combines TRBV5-1 with TRBJ2-1; no reliable D call. The CDR3 consists of 11 residues. The germline CDR1 and CDR2 sequences are SGHRS and YFSETQ. Trimming removed 6 bases from V and 6 bases from J, with 7 bases in between. The full variable domain, rest sourced from reference TRBV5-1 and TRBJ2-1, is KAGVTQTPRYLIKTRGQQVTLSCSPISGHRSVSWYQQTPGQGLQFLFEYFSETQRNKGNFPGRFSGRQFSNSRSEMNVSTLELGDSALYLCASTLFNEQFFGPGTRLTVL.

This rearrangement joins TRBV7-2 to TRBJ2-3; possibly TRBD1 for D (7 bases). The germline V gene has CDR1 SGHTA and CDR2 FQGNSA. The V end lost 6 bases, the J end lost 14 bases, and 24 bases lay between the germline ends. The CDR3 totals 14 residues. In nucleotides, the CDR3 is TGTGCCAGCAGTCCAGGGGGGCAGAACTTGCGTGGGTATTTT. Translating gives CASSPGGQNLRGYF.

The chain is built from TRBV9 and TRBJ1-1, with 7 nucleotides matching TRBD1. This CDR3 has 14 amino acids. Trimming removed 6 bases from V and 1 base from J; junction bases left unmatched: 6. The germline V gene has CDR1 SGDLS and CDR2 YYNGEE. The CDR3 reads CASTRDRRNTEAFF. CDR3 sequence (DNA): TGTGCCAGCACCAGGGACAGACGGAACACTGAAGCTTTCTTT. Based on the CDR3 plus reference TRBV9 and TRBJ1-1, the full variable domain is DSGVTQTPKHLITATGQRVTLRCSPRSGDLSVYWYQQSLDQGLQFLIQYYNGEERAKGNILERFSAQQFPDLHSELNLSSLELGDSALYFCASTRDRRNTEAFFGQGTRLTVV.

The chain employs TRBV7-6 and TRBJ2-1, with a tentative D call TRBD1 (6 bases). V gave up 6 bases and J gave up 0 bases, with 15 bases separating them. This CDR3 contains 16 residues. Looked up from germline, CDR1 is SGHVS and CDR2 is FNYEAQ. The CDR3 here is CASSQIRDNSYNEQFF. CDR3 DNA sequence: TGTGCCAGCAGTCAAATTAGGGACAACTCCTACAATGAGCAGTTCTTC.

The genes are TRBV18 and TRBJ1-4; 7 bases are shared with TRBD1. V dropped 9 bases and J dropped 11; count of bases not matched to a gene: 6. Per the germline V gene, CDR1 is KGHSH and CDR2 is LQKENI. This CDR3 region has 11 residues. Here the CDR3 DNA reads TGTGCCAGTGGACAGGAGGGGAAACTGTTTTTT. As protein: CASGQEGKLFF.

This chain uses TRBV6-1 with TRBJ2-7; perhaps TRBD1 as D (5 bases). The ends were cut back, 1 base at V and 0 bases at J, with 13 bases in the middle. This CDR3 region has 16 residues. Germline CDR1 is MNHNS and CDR2 is SASEGT. The CDR3 loop is CASSEVWGGSSYEQYF. The DNA of the CDR3 is TGTGCCAGCAGTGAAGTTTGGGGCGGAAGCTCCTACGAGCAGTACTTC.

This clone showed up just once. The rearrangement joins TRBV23-1 to TRBJ1-5; maybe TRBD1 (6 bases). TRBV23-1 is known as an ORF, though its function is uncertain. The CDR3 covers 20 residues. V lost 2 bases to trimming and J lost 0 bases, with 23 bases between them. This chain's CDR3 is CASSQARGHGQIYSNQPQHF. The CDR3 DNA follows: TGCGCCAGCAGTCAAGCCAGAGGTCACGGACAGATCTATAGCAATCAGCCCCAGCATTTT.

The CDR3 nucleotides are TGTGCCAGCAGCACAGGACAACTCCCAAATTCACCCCTCCACTTT. Translated: CASSTGQLPNSPLHF. This chain joins TRBV11-3 and TRBJ1-6, with a tentative D call TRBD1 (5 bases). The CDR3 totals 15 residues. V was trimmed by 5 bases and J by 7 bases, leaving 15 bases between them. Germline V gives CDR1 SGHNT, CDR2 YENEEA.